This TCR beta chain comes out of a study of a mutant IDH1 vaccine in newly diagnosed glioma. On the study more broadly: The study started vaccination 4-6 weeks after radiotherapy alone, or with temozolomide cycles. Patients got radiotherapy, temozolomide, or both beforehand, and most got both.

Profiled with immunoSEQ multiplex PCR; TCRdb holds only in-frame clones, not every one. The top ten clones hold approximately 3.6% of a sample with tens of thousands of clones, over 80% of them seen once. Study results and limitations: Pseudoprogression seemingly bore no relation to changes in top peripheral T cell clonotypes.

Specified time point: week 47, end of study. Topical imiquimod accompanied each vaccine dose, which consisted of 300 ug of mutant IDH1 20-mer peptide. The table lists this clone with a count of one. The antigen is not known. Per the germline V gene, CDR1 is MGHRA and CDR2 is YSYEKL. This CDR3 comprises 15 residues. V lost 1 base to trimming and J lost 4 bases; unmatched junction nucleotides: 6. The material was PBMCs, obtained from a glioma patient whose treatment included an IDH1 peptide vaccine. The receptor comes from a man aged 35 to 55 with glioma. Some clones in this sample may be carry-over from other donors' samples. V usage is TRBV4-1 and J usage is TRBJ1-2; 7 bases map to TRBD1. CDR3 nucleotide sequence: TGCGCCAGCAGCCAAGGCCCGGGACAGTTCTATGGCTACACCTTC. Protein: CASSQGPGQFYGYTF.